This T cell receptor (beta chain) comes out of a study of blood T cell repertoires in COVID-19. Whole-study context: PBMCs, B-cell-depleted T cells, or T cells were the source of the cDNA or gDNA that made up the material.

CDR3 length: 15 residues. V lost 0 bases and J 5 bases, leaving 11 bases between the germline ends. The V gene's germline CDR1 is SGHDT and CDR2 YYEEEE. Source study methods: Nucleated cell counts were estimated from reference gene primer amplification. Profiling relied on immunoSEQ multiplex PCR, and the TCRdb table lists in-frame clones only, not all of them. For V, J and clone size, that table is used; D and trimming come from the DNA. This table holds around 230,000 clones, roughly 85% found once. Only one count was recorded for this clone. The V call is TRBV5-6, the J call TRBJ1-4; D not certain. The specimen was peripheral blood. The origin of this receptor is a man aged 30 to 39 who had recovered from COVID-19. As DNA, the CDR3 is TGTGCCAGCAGCTTGGGGACTTTGAGGAATGAAAAACTGTTTTTT. It encodes CASSLGTLRNEKLFF.